In this sample, the clone carrying this TCR beta chain is medium-sized. Its antigen is currently unknown. The read falls 3 residues short of the CDR3 end, and the missing part is taken from the germline J gene. The entry originates in a study of T cell clonality in common variable immunodeficiency. CDR1 is SNHLY, CDR2 FYNNEI, per germline. CDR3 length: 18 residues. V trimming: 3 bases; J trimming: 3 bases; junction bases outside the gene matches: 11. Assay: immunoSEQ multiplex PCR; the TCRdb copy retains only in-frame clones and omits some. Singletons are absent from the sample, which has approximately 15,000 clones. Points from the study as a whole: Common variable immunodeficiency TCR beta sequences reportedly had fewer deletions and N-nucleotide insertions.

This receptor was identified in a human donor with common variable immunodeficiency. V is TRBV2 and J is TRBJ2-1, with TRBD2 identical over 10 bases. Specimen: peripheral blood mononuclear cells. The CDR3 loop reads CASSDASGSYRGYNEQFF. The CDR3 DNA, read in part, is TGTGCCAGCAGTGACGCTAGCGGGAGCTACCGGGGCTACAATGAG.